This T cell receptor beta chain was captured by sequencing in a study of shared clonotypes between healthy human individuals. Study context: Donor composition was a couple of women and three men, aged 18 to 49.

CDR1 is LNHDA and CDR2 is SQIVND in the germline V gene (reference sequence). This CDR3 comprises 16 residues. V dropped 3 bases and J dropped 0; count of bases not matched to a gene: 5. Genomic DNA of each subset was evenly split across several immunoSEQ plates. Sequenced by immunoSEQ multiplex PCR; TCRdb stores in-frame clones only, minus some. The sample records about 960,000 clones, approximately 76% being singletons. The V call is TRBV19, the J call TRBJ2-4, with TRBD1 matching over 7 bases. The TCR originated in a man aged 18 to 30 in good health. Sequenced: memory CD4+ T cells sorted from blood. Subset reported: CD45RA-negative fraction. In DNA, the CDR3 is TGTGCCAGTAGTATCGGACAGGACGTAGCCAAAAACATTCAGTACTTC. The encoded protein is CASSIGQDVAKNIQYF.